The 5 T cell receptor beta chains presented below share a single source sample, sequenced in a study of T cell repertoires in cytomegalovirus infection (dated by TCRdb to about 2019). Reading the label with the study, this specimen's treatment or condition is: in vitro stimulation with specific CMV peptide epitopes to enrich CMV-specific T cells. No cognate antigen is known for these TCRs. Sequenced using an Illumina HiSeq 1500. The public reads were reanalyzed by TCRdb: fastp trimming at Q25, MiXCR alignment, in-frame beta chains only. Rows matching on CDR3 protein sequence are summarized as one entry with the most common DNA and genes. The sample records approximately 280,000 distinct CDR3 sequences, about 20% of which are singletons. The ten biggest clones cover under 25% of the sample. This sample comprised cultured PBMCs, obtained from culture after CMV antigen stimulation. Receptor source: a human donor in good health (CMV status not recorded). Some clones in this sample may be carry-over from other donors' samples.

The J gene is TRBJ2-7, the V gene TRBV5-3; TRBD2 aligns across 8 bases. TRBV5-3 is an ORF, and what it does is uncertain. Unmatched junction bases numbered 18, after V lost 1 base and J lost 3 bases. This CDR3 contains 19 residues. CDR3 protein: CARSLCDSGIKGSGYEQYV. The CDR3 DNA reads TGTGCCAGAAGCTTGTGTGATAGCGGGATAAAAGGGTCGGGCTACGAGCAGTACGTC.

This clonotype was seen just once. V is TRBV19 and J is TRBJ2-5; no clear D. Deletions cut 5 bases from V and 5 bases from J, with 15 bases between. The germline V gene encodes CDR1 LNHDA and CDR2 SQIVND (reference sequence). CDR3 size: 14 residues. The CDR3 protein is CASSLDVEWETQYF. The CDR3 nucleotides are TGTGCCAGTAGTTTGGACGTGGAGTGGGAGACCCAGTACTTC.

This clonotype has ten or more counts. The chain uses TRBV7-2 and TRBJ2-7; 7 nucleotides agree with TRBD1. The CDR3 covers 14 residues. Trimming at V came to 4 bases and at J to 4 bases, leaving 7 bases not matched to a gene. CDR1 and CDR2 (germline): SGHTA, FQGNSA. The DNA for the CDR3 is TGTGCCAGCAGCTATCCGGGACAGTATTACGAGCAGTACGTC. Amino acid sequence: CASSYPGQYYEQYV.

This sequence joins TRBV28 and TRBJ1-2; D unclear. Germline values: CDR1 MDHEN, CDR2 SYDVKM. V lost 6 bases to trimming and J lost 8 bases, with 13 bases between them. This CDR3 comprises 12 residues. The CDR3 nucleotides read TGTGCCAGCAGCGATTTGGGAGACGGCTACACCTTC. It is translated as CASSDLGDGYTF.

This clonotype appeared many times. The chain links TRBV29-1 to TRBJ1-2; D unclear. The CDR3 covers 10 residues. The V gene's germline CDR1 is SQVTM and CDR2 ANQGSEA. The ends were cut back, 5 bases at V and 9 bases at J, with 10 bases in the middle. CDR3 loop: CSVFQDRYTF. CDR3 sequence (DNA): TGCAGCGTTTTCCAGGATCGCTACACCTTC.